Listed below are T cell receptor beta chains from one sample, sequenced in a study of graft-versus-host responses after intestinal transplantation. The assay was immunoSEQ multiplex PCR, and TCRdb's table has in-frame clones only and misses some. The sample lists roughly 56,000 clones; about 90% were seen once. This sample comprised PBMCs, obtained roughly 120 days after intestinal transplantation. The receptor source for this set is a human patient who received an intestinal transplant, so some T cells may come from the graft donor. Each CDR3 is given with its conserved first and last residue. The D gene is left open where the match is weak. Some rows have no size entry. The others give once, few or many, or a class for an expanded clone.

DNA: TGTGCCTGGAGTGTACTGGGGGGGGCCGCAGATACGCAGTATTTT
CDR3: CAWSVLGGAADTQYF
V: TRBV30
size: .
J: TRBJ2-3
length: 15
D: .

DNA: TGTGCCAGCAGTTACTCATTCGGGGAGGGAGAGACCCAGTACTTC
CDR3: CASSYSFGEGETQYF
V: TRBV6-5
size: .
J: TRBJ2-5
length: 15
D: TRBD2

DNA: TGTGCCAGCAGTGATGGCTACGAGCAGTACTTC
CDR3: CASSDGYEQYF
V: TRBV6-1
size: .
J: TRBJ2-7
length: 11
D: .

DNA: TGTGCCAGCAGCGCCAGACTAGCGGCCTACAATGAGCAGTTCTTC
CDR3: CASSARLAAYNEQFF
V: TRBV9
size: once
J: TRBJ2-1
length: 15
D: TRBD2

DNA: TGTGCCAGCAGTCAGACTAGAGCCGAGCAGTACTTC
CDR3: CASSQTRAEQYF
V: TRBV6-1
size: .
J: TRBJ2-7
length: 12
D: .

DNA: TGTGCCAGCAGCTTGGTAGGGACTAGCGGGAGGGGTACGCAGTATTTT
CDR3: CASSLVGTSGRGTQYF
V: TRBV5-4
size: .
J: TRBJ2-3
length: 16
D: TRBD2

DNA: TGCAGCGTGACGACAGGGGGAGGGACTGAAGCTTTCTTT
CDR3: CSVTTGGGTEAFF
V: TRBV29-1
size: .
J: TRBJ1-1
length: 13
D: TRBD1

DNA: TGTGCCAGCAGCTTATGGGACAGGGCCTCCTGGGGGTACTACGAGCAGTACTTC
CDR3: CASSLWDRASWGYYEQYF
V: TRBV11-2
size: .
J: TRBJ2-7
length: 18
D: TRBD1

DNA: TGTGCCAGCACAGTGCCAATGGGTGAAAAACTGTTTTTT
CDR3: CASTVPMGEKLFF
V: TRBV28
size: .
J: TRBJ1-4
length: 13
D: .

DNA: TGCGCCAGCAGTCAATCCCCTTTCGGGACTGCTAATTCACCCCTCCACTTT
CDR3: CASSQSPFGTANSPLHF
V: TRBV23-1
size: .
J: TRBJ1-6
length: 17
D: .

DNA: TGCGCCAGCAGCCCTACAGGGACAGGGTTTACCGAGCAGTACTTC
CDR3: CASSPTGTGFTEQYF
V: TRBV5-1
size: once
J: TRBJ2-7
length: 15
D: TRBD1

DNA: TGTGCCAGCACCCAGGGCACAGATACGCAGTATTTT
CDR3: CASTQGTDTQYF
V: TRBV25-1
size: .
J: TRBJ2-3
length: 12
D: .

DNA: TGTGCCAGCAGCCCGATGACAGCTTTCTATAGCAATCAGCCCCAGCATTTT
CDR3: CASSPMTAFYSNQPQHF
V: TRBV11-2
size: .
J: TRBJ1-5
length: 17
D: .

DNA: TGTGCCAGCAGCAGAACCATTAGCGGGACTTCCCATGAGCAGTTCTTC
CDR3: CASSRTISGTSHEQFF
V: TRBV7-8
size: .
J: TRBJ2-1
length: 16
D: TRBD2

DNA: TGTGCCACCAACAGGGAGAGAAGCAATCAGCCCCAGCATTTT
CDR3: CATNRERSNQPQHF
V: TRBV28
size: .
J: TRBJ1-5
length: 14
D: .

DNA: TGTGCCAGCAGCAACTACGAGCAGTACTTC
CDR3: CASSNYEQYF
V: TRBV11-2
size: once
J: TRBJ2-7
length: 10
D: .

DNA: TGTGCCAGCAGCGTATTTGCTAGCAACCAAGAGACCCAGTACTTC
CDR3: CASSVFASNQETQYF
V: TRBV9
size: .
J: TRBJ2-5
length: 15
D: .

DNA: TGTGCCAGCAGCCAAGATGGGAGCGGGGGGTTCTACGAGCAGTACTTC
CDR3: CASSQDGSGGFYEQYF
V: TRBV4-2
size: .
J: TRBJ2-7
length: 16
D: TRBD2

DNA: TGTGCCAGCAGTGAAAGGGCAGGTGAAAAACTGTTTTTT
CDR3: CASSERAGEKLFF
V: TRBV2
size: .
J: TRBJ1-4
length: 13
D: .

DNA: TGCAGCGTTCTGAACACCGGGGAGCTGTTTTTT
CDR3: CSVLNTGELFF
V: TRBV29-1
size: .
J: TRBJ2-2
length: 11
D: .

DNA: TGTGCCAGCAGCCCCCTAGCGGGAGTTGACACCGGGGAGCTGTTTTTT
CDR3: CASSPLAGVDTGELFF
V: TRBV7-6
size: once
J: TRBJ2-2
length: 16
D: TRBD2